This T cell receptor (beta chain) was observed in a study of beta chain features in type 1 diabetes. The study's findings and limits: Patients' naive, central memory and Treg TCRB repertoires seemed closer to one another than those of healthy donors.

Isolated RNA was reverse transcribed in full, so expressed TCRB transcripts were sequenced. The average output of naive, central memory and regulatory T cell samples was about 3.57 million reads. Assay used: immunoSEQ multiplex PCR; TCRdb lists only in-frame clones, some missing. The sample consists of about 320,000 clones, approximately 14% of them appearing once. This clone was detected a few times. No antigen is known for it. Sequenced input: central memory CD4+ T cells from blood. This receptor was identified in a man aged 30 to 39 in good health.

CDR3 sequence (DNA): TGTGCCAGCAGGGGCAGAAGCAATCAGCCCCAGCATTTT. It is translated as CASRGRSNQPQHF. This chain connects TRBV6-5 to TRBJ1-5; D call uncertain. This CDR3 has 13 amino acids. The V and J ends lost 6 bases and 1 base respectively, with 7 bases between them. CDR1 and CDR2 from the germline V gene are MNHEY and SVGAGI.